This T cell receptor (beta chain) was obtained from a study of blood T cell repertoires in COVID-19. At the level of the study: Spain, Italy and the United States supplied samples that represented acute and convalescent COVID-19. In each case, the material was cDNA or gDNA derived from T cells, B-cell-depleted T cells, or PBMCs.

Original handling: Amplification from reference gene primers served as the basis for estimated nucleated cell counts. Method: immunoSEQ multiplex PCR; TCRdb's copy keeps in-frame clones and lacks some. V, J and clone size are those of that table, while D and trimming were read from the DNA. The sample lists some 300,000 clones, roughly 91% occurring once. Donors were grouped by their self-reported clinical history. The V and J ends lost 1 base and 3 bases respectively, with 9 bases between them. Germline-derived CDR1 and CDR2 are MNHEY and SVGEGT. There are 14 residues in the CDR3. V usage is TRBV6-2 or TRBV6-3 and J usage is TRBJ1-2, with D possibly matching TRBD1 (5 bases). Material for sequencing was PBMCs or T cells enriched from blood (not recorded which). This sequence was found in a woman aged 25 to 39 who had recovered from COVID-19. The CDR3 DNA reads as TGTGCCAGCAGTTACTTGGACATCTACTATGGCTACACCTTC. Protein: CASSYLDIYYGYTF.